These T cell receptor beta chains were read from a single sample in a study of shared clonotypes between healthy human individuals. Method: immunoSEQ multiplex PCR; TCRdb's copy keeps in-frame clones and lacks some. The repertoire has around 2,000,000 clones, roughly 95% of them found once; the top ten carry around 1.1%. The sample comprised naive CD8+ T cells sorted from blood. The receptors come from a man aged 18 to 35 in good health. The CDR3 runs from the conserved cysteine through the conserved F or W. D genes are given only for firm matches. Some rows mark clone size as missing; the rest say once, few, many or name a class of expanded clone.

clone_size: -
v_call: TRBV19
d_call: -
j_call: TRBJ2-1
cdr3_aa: CASSIGSGTYSYNEQFF
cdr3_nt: TGTGCCAGTAGTATAGGCTCTGGGACATACTCCTACAATGAGCAGTTCTTC

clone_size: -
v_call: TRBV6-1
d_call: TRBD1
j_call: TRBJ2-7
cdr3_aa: CASSAGQGNNEQYF
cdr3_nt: TGTGCCAGCAGTGCCGGACAGGGTAACAACGAGCAGTACTTC

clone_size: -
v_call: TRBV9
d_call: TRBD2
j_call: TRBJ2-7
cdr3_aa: CASSPRASGGAWEQYF
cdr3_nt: TGTGCCAGCAGCCCCAGGGCTAGCGGGGGGGCCTGGGAGCAGTACTTC

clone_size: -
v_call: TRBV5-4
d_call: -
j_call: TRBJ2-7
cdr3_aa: CASSLPGGGYEQYF
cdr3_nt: TGTGCCAGCAGCTTACCGGGGGGCGGCTACGAGCAGTACTTC

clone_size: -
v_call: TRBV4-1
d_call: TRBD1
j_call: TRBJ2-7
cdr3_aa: CASSLGQGELKQYF
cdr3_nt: TGCGCCAGCAGCCTAGGACAGGGCGAGCTGAAGCAGTACTTC

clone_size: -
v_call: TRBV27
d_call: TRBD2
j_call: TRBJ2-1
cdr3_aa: CASSLSLAGYNEQFF
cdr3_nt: TGTGCCAGCAGTTTAAGCCTAGCGGGCTACAATGAGCAGTTCTTC

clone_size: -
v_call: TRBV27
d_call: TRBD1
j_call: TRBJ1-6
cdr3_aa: CASSLSWGRQGYNSPLHF
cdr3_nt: TGTGCCAGCAGTTTAAGTTGGGGCCGACAGGGCTATAATTCACCCCTCCACTTT

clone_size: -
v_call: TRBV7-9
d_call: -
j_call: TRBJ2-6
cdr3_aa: CASSSLDGGSSGANVLTF
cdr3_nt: TGTGCCAGCAGCTCATTGGACGGTGGCAGCTCTGGGGCCAACGTCCTGACTTTC

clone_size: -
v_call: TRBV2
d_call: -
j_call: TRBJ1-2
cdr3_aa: CASSGGQINNYGYTF
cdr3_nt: TGTGCCAGCAGTGGCGGACAGATTAATAACTATGGCTACACCTTC

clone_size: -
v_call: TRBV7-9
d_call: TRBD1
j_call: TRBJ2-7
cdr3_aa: CASSRGQGANYEQYF
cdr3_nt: TGTGCCAGCAGCCGTGGACAGGGGGCCAACTACGAGCAGTACTTC

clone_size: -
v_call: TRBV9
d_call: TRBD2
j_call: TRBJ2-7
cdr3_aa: CASSVAGTSSYEQYF
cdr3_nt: TGTGCCAGCAGCGTAGCCGGGACTAGCTCCTACGAGCAGTACTTC

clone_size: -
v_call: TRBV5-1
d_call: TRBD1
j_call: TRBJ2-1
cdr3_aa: CASSPGTGDNEQFF
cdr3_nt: TGCGCCAGCAGCCCCGGGACAGGGGACAATGAGCAGTTCTTC

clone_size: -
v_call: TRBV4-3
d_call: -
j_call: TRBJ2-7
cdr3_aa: CASSQEIGRDEQYF
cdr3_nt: TGCGCCAGCAGCCAAGAAATCGGGCGGGATGAGCAGTACTTC

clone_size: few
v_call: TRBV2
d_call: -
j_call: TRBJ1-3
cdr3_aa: CASTTPGRPGNTIYF
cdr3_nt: TGTGCCAGCACCACACCGGGGAGGCCTGGAAACACCATATATTTT

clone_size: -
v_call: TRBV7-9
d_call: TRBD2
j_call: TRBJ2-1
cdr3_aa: CASSSSGRASEQFF
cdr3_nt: TGTGCCAGCAGCTCCAGCGGGAGGGCCAGTGAGCAGTTCTTC

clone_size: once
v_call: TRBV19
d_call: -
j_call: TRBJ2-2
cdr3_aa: CASSMGSGELFF
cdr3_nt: TGTGCCAGTAGTATGGGTTCCGGGGAGCTGTTTTTT

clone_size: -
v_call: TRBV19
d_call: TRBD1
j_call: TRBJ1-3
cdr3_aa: CASSTQGAADTIYF
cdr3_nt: TGTGCCAGTAGTACCCAGGGGGCCGCGGACACCATATATTTT

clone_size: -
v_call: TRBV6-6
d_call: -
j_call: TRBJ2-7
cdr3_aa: CASSSHSYEQYF
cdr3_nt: TGTGCCAGCAGTTCGCACTCGTACGAGCAGTACTTC

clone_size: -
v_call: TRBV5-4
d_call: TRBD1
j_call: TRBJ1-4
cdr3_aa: CASSGGDREGVGNEKLFF
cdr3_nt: TGTGCCAGCAGCGGCGGGGACAGGGAGGGTGTGGGGAATGAAAAACTGTTTTTT

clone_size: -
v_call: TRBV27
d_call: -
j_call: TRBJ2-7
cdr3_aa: CASSSGRYYEQYF
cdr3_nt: TGTGCCAGCAGTTCGGGTCGGTACTACGAGCAGTACTTC

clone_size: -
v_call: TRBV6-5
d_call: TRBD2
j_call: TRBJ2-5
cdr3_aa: CASSAFLAAQETQYF
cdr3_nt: TGTGCCAGTTCTGCATTTCTAGCGGCACAAGAGACCCAGTACTTC

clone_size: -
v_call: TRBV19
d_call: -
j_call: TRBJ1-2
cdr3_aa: CASSPAGSSSYGYTF
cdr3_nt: TGTGCCAGTAGTCCCGCTGGGAGTTCTAGCTATGGCTACACCTTC

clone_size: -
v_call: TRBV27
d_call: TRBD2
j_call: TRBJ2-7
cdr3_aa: CASYPGRENYEQYF
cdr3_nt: TGTGCCAGTTACCCGGGGAGGGAGAACTACGAGCAGTACTTC

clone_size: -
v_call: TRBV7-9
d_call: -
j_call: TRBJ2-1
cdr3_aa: CASAETGNNEQFF
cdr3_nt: TGTGCCAGTGCGGAGACAGGCAACAATGAGCAGTTCTTC

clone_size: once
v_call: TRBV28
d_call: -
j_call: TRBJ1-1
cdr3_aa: CASSLDGSTEAFF
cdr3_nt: TGTGCCAGCAGTTTAGACGGCAGCACTGAAGCTTTCTTT

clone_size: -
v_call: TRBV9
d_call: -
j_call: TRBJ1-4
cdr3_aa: CASSAGQEAKLFF
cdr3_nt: TGTGCCAGCAGCGCTGGGCAGGAAGCCAAACTGTTTTTT

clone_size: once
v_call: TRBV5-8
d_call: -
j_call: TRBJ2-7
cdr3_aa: CASSSREWTPTYEQYF
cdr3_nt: TGTGCCAGCAGCTCTAGGGAGTGGACACCCACCTACGAGCAGTACTTC

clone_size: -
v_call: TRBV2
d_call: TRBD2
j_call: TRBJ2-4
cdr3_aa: CASSETSGSRGIQYF
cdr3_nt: TGTGCCAGCAGTGAAACCAGCGGGAGTCGTGGCATTCAGTACTTC

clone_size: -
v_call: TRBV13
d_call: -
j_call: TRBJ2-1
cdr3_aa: CASSEGDPLSDEQFF
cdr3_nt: TGTGCCAGCAGCGAAGGGGACCCGCTCAGCGATGAGCAGTTCTTC

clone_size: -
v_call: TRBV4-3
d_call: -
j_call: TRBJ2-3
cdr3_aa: CASSQERVADTQYF
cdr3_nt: TGCGCCAGCAGCCAAGAAAGGGTCGCAGATACGCAGTATTTT

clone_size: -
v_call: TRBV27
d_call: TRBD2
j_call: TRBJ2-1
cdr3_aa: CASRGAGDSYNEQFF
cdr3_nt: TGTGCCAGCAGGGGAGCGGGAGACAGCTACAATGAGCAGTTCTTC

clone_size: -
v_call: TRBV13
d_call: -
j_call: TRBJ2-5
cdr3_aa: CASSPAGQDQETQYF
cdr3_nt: TGTGCCAGCAGCCCCGCCGGCCAAGACCAAGAGACCCAGTACTTC

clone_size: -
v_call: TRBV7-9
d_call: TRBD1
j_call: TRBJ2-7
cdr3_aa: CASSGHRDRFYEQYF
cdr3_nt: TGTGCCAGCAGCGGACACCGGGACAGGTTCTACGAGCAGTACTTC

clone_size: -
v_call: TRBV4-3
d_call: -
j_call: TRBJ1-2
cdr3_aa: CASSPLLGGHYGYTF
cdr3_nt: TGCGCCAGCAGCCCACTACTCGGGGGACACTATGGCTACACCTTC

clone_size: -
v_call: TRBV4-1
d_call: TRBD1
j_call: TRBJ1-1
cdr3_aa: CASRDRATLNTEAFF
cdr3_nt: TGCGCCAGCCGGGACAGAGCTACCTTGAACACTGAAGCTTTCTTT

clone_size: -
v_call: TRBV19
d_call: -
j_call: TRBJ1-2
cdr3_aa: CASSMRQDQYGYTF
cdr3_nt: TGTGCCAGTAGTATGAGACAGGACCAATATGGCTACACCTTC

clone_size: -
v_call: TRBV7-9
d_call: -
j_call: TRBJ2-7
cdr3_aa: CASSPTGTSASEQYF
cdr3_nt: TGTGCCAGCAGTCCTACCGGGACGTCGGCCTCCGAGCAGTACTTC

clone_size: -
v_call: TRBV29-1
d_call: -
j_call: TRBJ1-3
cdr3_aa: CSVTPQGLGNTIYF
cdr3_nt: TGCAGCGTTACACCTCAGGGGCTCGGAAACACCATATATTTT

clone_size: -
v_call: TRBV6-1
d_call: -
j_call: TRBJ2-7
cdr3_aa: CASGVFEANYEQYF
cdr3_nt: TGTGCCAGCGGGGTTTTTGAAGCTAACTACGAGCAGTACTTC

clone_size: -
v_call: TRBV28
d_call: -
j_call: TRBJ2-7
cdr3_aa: CASSFSPTYEQYF
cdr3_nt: TGTGCCAGCAGCTTTTCCCCGACCTACGAGCAGTACTTC

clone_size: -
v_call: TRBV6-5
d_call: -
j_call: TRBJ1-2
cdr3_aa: CASSYKALNYGYTF
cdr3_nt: TGTGCCAGCAGTTACAAGGCCCTTAACTATGGCTACACCTTC

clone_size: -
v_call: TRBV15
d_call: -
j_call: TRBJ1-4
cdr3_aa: CATSGETGMTNEKLFF
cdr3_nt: TGTGCCACCAGCGGCGAAACAGGGATGACTAATGAAAAACTGTTTTTT

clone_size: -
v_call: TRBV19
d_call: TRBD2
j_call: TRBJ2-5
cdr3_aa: CASSISASGGETQYF
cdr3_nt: TGTGCCAGTAGTATTTCGGCTAGCGGGGGCGAGACCCAGTACTTC

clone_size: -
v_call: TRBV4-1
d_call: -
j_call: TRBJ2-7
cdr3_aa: CASTPATGLTNEQYF
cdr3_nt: TGCGCCAGCACGCCAGCCACAGGACTCACTAACGAGCAGTACTTC

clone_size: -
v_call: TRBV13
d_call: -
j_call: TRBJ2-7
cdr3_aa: CASSLGRIYEQYF
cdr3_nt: TGTGCCAGCAGCTTAGGACGGATCTACGAGCAGTACTTC

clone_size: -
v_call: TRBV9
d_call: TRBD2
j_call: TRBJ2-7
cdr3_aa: CASSVGSSGGFYEQYF
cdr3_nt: TGTGCCAGCAGCGTAGGTTCTAGCGGGGGATTCTACGAGCAGTACTTC

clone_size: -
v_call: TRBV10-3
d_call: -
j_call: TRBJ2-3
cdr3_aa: CAISENFLDHRTDTQYF
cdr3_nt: TGTGCCATCAGTGAGAATTTTCTAGATCATCGCACAGATACGCAGTATTTT

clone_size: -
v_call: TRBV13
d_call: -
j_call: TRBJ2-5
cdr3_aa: CASSLEGHPQETQYF
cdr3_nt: TGTGCCAGCAGCTTAGAAGGCCACCCACAAGAGACCCAGTACTTC

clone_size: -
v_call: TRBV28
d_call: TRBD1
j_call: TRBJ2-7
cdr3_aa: CASSLRGPWYEQYF
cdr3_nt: TGTGCCAGCAGTTTAAGGGGGCCCTGGTACGAGCAGTACTTC

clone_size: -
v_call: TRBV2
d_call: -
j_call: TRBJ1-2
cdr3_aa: CASSEGRVDYGYTF
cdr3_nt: TGTGCCAGCAGTGAAGGCAGGGTGGACTATGGCTACACCTTC